One and the same sample provided the 25 T cell receptor beta chains below, sequenced in a study of identical twins. A single record per CDR3 protein comes from TCRdb applying MiXCR to the 5' RACE reads. The sample has approximately 350,000 distinct CDR3 sequences, approximately 13% seen once. In addition, the sample was reused for a study of yellow fever vaccine responses in identical twins.

The sequencing sample was made of CD8+ T cells sorted from blood. The receptors were sampled from a woman aged 18-30 years in good health.

This clonotype was counted between two and nine times. This rearrangement joins TRBV7-9 to TRBJ2-5; possibly TRBD2 for D (7 bases). Per germline, CDR1 SEHNR and CDR2 FQNEAQ (reference sequence). V was cut by 5 bases and J by 3 bases, with 16 bases left in between. The CDR3 contains 15 residues. The CDR3, as DNA: TGTGCCAGCAGCCCTGAGGGGGGGCGCGAAGAGACCCAGTACTTC. This gives the protein CASSPEGGREETQYF.

CDR3 loop: CASSYTAASGANVLTF. The DNA of the CDR3 is TGTGCCAGCAGTTACACAGCAGCCTCTGGGGCCAACGTCCTGACTTTC. V and J are TRBV6-5 and TRBJ2-6; D gene unclear. Looked up from germline, CDR1 is MNHEY and CDR2 is SVGAGI. CDR3 length equals 16 residues. The V end was cut by 2 bases, the J end by 0 bases, with 8 bases between.

This clonotype was detected many times. The J gene is TRBJ2-7, the V gene TRBV29-1; TRBD2 matches 7 bases. The germline V gene has CDR1 SQVTM and CDR2 ANQGSEA. The CDR3 runs 13 residues. Trimming took 1 base from V and 5 from J; bases not matched to a gene: 5. CDR3 residues: CSVEVGGSHEQYF. The CDR3 DNA sequence: TGCAGCGTTGAAGTTGGCGGGAGCCACGAGCAGTACTTC.

The sample holds many counts of this clonotype. The chain is built from TRBV20-1 and TRBJ1-1; D is ambiguous. With 4 bases removed from V and 0 bases from J, the gap between germline ends came to 12 bases. The length of the CDR3 is 14 residues. CDR1 and CDR2 (germline): DFQATT, SNEGSKA (reference sequence). CDR3 residues: CSAKVPSLNTEAFF. CDR3 DNA sequence: TGCAGTGCTAAGGTCCCAAGCCTGAACACTGAAGCTTTCTTT.

The table lists this clonotype with many counts. This sequence joins TRBV28 and TRBJ2-3, with D possibly being TRBD1 or TRBD2 (5 bases each). The CDR3 runs to 15 residues. V lost 5 bases to trimming and J lost 0 bases, with 12 bases between them. Germline V CDR1 and CDR2: MDHEN, SYDVKM. The CDR3 nucleotides are TGTGCCAGCAGTCTTGGGGGTGCTAGCACAGATACGCAGTATTTT. As protein: CASSLGGASTDTQYF.

The table lists this clonotype with many counts. The chain is built from TRBV6-5 and TRBJ1-2, with unresolved D. The V and J ends lost 0 bases and 6 bases respectively, with 14 bases between them. CDR3 length: 15 residues. Per the germline V gene, CDR1 is MNHEY and CDR2 is SVGAGI. The CDR3 here is CASSYSWPLWDGYTF. As DNA, the CDR3 is TGTGCCAGCAGTTACTCCTGGCCCCTATGGGATGGCTACACCTTC.

The table lists this clonotype with a few counts. The chain uses TRBV29-1 and TRBJ2-1, with a weak D call TRBD2 (5 bases). V gave up 3 bases and J gave up 0 bases, with 21 bases separating them. Germline CDR1 reads SQVTM; CDR2 reads ANQGSEA. CDR3 size: 18 residues. The CDR3 region has the DNA TGCAGCGTTGATGACGCTAGCCTTAAATGGAGCTCCTACAATGAGCAGTTCTTC. Translated: CSVDDASLKWSSYNEQFF.

This clonotype appeared a few times. This chain links TRBV27 with TRBJ1-5, with no clear D. Trimming left V 3 bases short and J 2 bases short, with 8 bases between. CDR1 MNHEY and CDR2 SMNVEV come from the germline V gene (reference sequence). There are 14 residues in the CDR3. The CDR3 coding sequence is TGTGCCAGCAGTTTTCGGCAGGGCAATCAGCCCCAGCATTTT. Protein sequence: CASSFRQGNQPQHF.

The chain recombines TRBV5-1 with TRBJ1-1; TRBD1 aligns across 11 bases. This CDR3 has 17 residues. Germline V gene data show CDR1 as SGHRS and CDR2 as YFSETQ. J was trimmed by 3 bases and V by 4 bases; bases with no gene match: 11. This chain's CDR3 is CASSVVGQGALDTEAFF. The CDR3 DNA sequence: TGCGCCAGCAGCGTGGTTGGACAGGGGGCTCTTGACACTGAAGCTTTCTTT. Drawing the rest from reference TRBV5-1 and TRBJ1-1, the complete variable domain is KAGVTQTPRYLIKTRGQQVTLSCSPISGHRSVSWYQQTPGQGLQFLFEYFSETQRNKGNFPGRFSGRQFSNSRSEMNVSTLELGDSALYLCASSVVGQGALDTEAFFGQGTRLTVV.

The chain is built from TRBV5-1 and TRBJ1-1, with 8 bases that match TRBD1. The length of the CDR3 is 15 residues. CDR1 SGHRS and CDR2 YFSETQ come from the germline V gene. With 3 bases clipped from V and 3 bases from J, the junction kept 7 bases outside the gene matches. CDR3 DNA: TGCGCCAGCAGCTCCCGGACAGGGTTGGACACTGAAGCTTTCTTT. As protein: CASSSRTGLDTEAFF.

V and J are TRBV28 and TRBJ2-5; no clear D gene. The CDR3 is made up of 13 amino acids. Germline V gene lookup returns CDR1 MDHEN and CDR2 SYDVKM. Trimming pared 10 bases from V and 1 base from J, leaving 13 bases between. The CDR3 spells CATGSRTQETQYF. The CDR3 bases are TGTGCCACGGGCTCTAGGACCCAAGAGACCCAGTACTTC.

The CDR3 nucleotides read TGTGCCAGCAGCGCGGGGACAGGGGGCGATGAGCAGTACTTC. Its translation is CASSAGTGGDEQYF. The genes are TRBV9 and TRBJ2-7; 12 nucleotides match TRBD1. CDR1 and CDR2 (germline): SGDLS, YYNGEE. J gave up 7 bases and V 3 bases, and 5 bases lay outside the gene matches. This CDR3 spans 14 amino acids.

The table lists this clonotype with a few counts. The chain links TRBV6-2 or TRBV6-3 to TRBJ2-3, with 9 bases lining up with TRBD2. The V gene's germline CDR1 is MNHEY and CDR2 SVGEGT. The CDR3 is made up of 16 amino acids. The V segment lost 2 bases and the J segment 5 bases; nucleotides outside the gene matches: 8. Here the CDR3 DNA reads TGTGCCAGCAGTTACAGAGGGACTAGCCACCGAGATACGCAGTATTTT. Its translation is CASSYRGTSHRDTQYF.

In its sample, this clonotype was seen many times. The chain carries TRBV5-1 and TRBJ2-7, with D unresolved. The CDR3 length is 11 residues. Trimming took 10 bases from V and 6 from J, leaving 14 bases between them. The germline CDR1 and CDR2 sequences are SGHRS and YFSETQ. In nucleotides, the CDR3 is TGCGCCTACACTTTCGGGTGCGAGCAGTACTTC. This gives the protein CAYTFGCEQYF.

This clonotype was found a few times. This chain uses TRBV15 with TRBJ2-3; the match to TRBD2 covers 14 bases. This CDR3 comprises 16 residues. The ends lost 1 base at V and 4 bases at J; junction bases unmatched: 1. Germline V lookup: CDR1 LNHNV, CDR2 YYDKDF (reference sequence). CDR3 DNA: TGTGCCACCAGCAGAGCGGGACTAGCGGGAGCAGATACGCAGTATTTT. It is translated as CATSRAGLAGADTQYF.

This clonotype was picked up a small number of times. The chain joins TRBV29-1 to TRBJ2-1; D might be TRBD1 (6 bases). Germline CDR1 is SQVTM and CDR2 is ANQGSEA. V dropped 7 bases and J dropped 0 bases, with 16 bases sitting between them. The CDR3 covers 15 residues. This chain's CDR3 is CSARAGDASYNEQFF. Here the CDR3 DNA reads TGCAGCGCGAGGGCAGGGGACGCCTCCTACAATGAGCAGTTCTTC.

Ten or more counts support this clonotype. The chain employs TRBV15 and TRBJ2-1; D not resolved. V lost 5 bases and J lost 0, with 11 bases in between. Looked up from germline, CDR1 is LNHNV and CDR2 is YYDKDF (reference sequence). The CDR3 contains 15 residues. CDR3 sequence reads: CATSDPYRSYNEQFF. CDR3 sequence (DNA): TGTGCCACCAGCGATCCTTACCGCTCCTACAATGAGCAGTTCTTC.

This clonotype has a handful of counts. V gene TRBV5-6 combines with J gene TRBJ2-2; either TRBD1 or TRBD2 may fit D (7 bases each). Germline assignment: CDR1 SGHDT and CDR2 YYEEEE. This CDR3 is 17 amino acids long. V gave up 3 bases and J gave up 5 bases, with 20 bases separating them. The CDR3 region is CASSYRGQRGKTGELFF. CDR3 DNA sequence: TGTGCCAGCAGCTACAGGGGTCAGCGGGGCAAGACCGGGGAGCTGTTTTTT.

The sample holds many counts of this clonotype. The V gene is TRBV12-3 or TRBV12-4, the J gene TRBJ2-7; TRBD2 is a possible D gene (6 bases). Trimming removed 1 base at V and 7 bases at J, with 11 bases between. The CDR3 contains 13 residues. The CDR3 is CASSLGGGGEQYF. The CDR3 region has the DNA TGTGCCAGCAGTTTAGGGGGTGGAGGGGAGCAGTACTTC.

This clonotype was counted a few times. The V gene is TRBV27, the J gene TRBJ2-1; perhaps TRBD2 as D (7 bases). CDR3 length: 14 residues. The V gene's germline CDR1 is MNHEY and CDR2 SMNVEV (reference sequence). V was clipped by 8 bases and J by 2 bases, with 13 bases between them. DNA of the CDR3: TGTGCCAGCTCAGGGAGGGGGGCCTACAATGAGCAGTTCTTC. It encodes CASSGRGAYNEQFF.

This rearrangement joins TRBV3-1 to TRBJ2-3; the match to TRBD2 covers 13 bases. The CDR3 covers 16 residues. V trimming: 1 base; J trimming: 7 bases; junction bases outside the gene matches: 5. In germline, CDR1 is LGHDT, CDR2 YNNKEL (reference sequence). The CDR3, as DNA: TGTGCCAGCAGCCAAGGGACTAGCGGGGGTATAAATACGCAGTATTTT. It is translated as CASSQGTSGGINTQYF.

This clonotype turned up a few times. The chain is built from TRBV7-9 and TRBJ1-1; D may be TRBD1 (6 bases). Germline assignment: CDR1 SEHNR and CDR2 FQNEAQ (reference sequence). Trimming stripped 5 bases from V and 8 bases from J, with 9 bases between. The CDR3 runs to 11 residues. This CDR3 is CASSDTGEAFF. The CDR3 nucleotides are TGTGCCAGCAGCGATACAGGGGAAGCTTTCTTT.

This clonotype was counted between two and nine times. The chain couples TRBV27 to TRBJ2-3; perhaps D is TRBD1 or TRBD2 (6 bases each). Trimming pared 7 bases from V and 5 bases from J, leaving 7 bases between. The CDR3 loop spans 11 amino acids. The germline gives CDR1 MNHEY, CDR2 SMNVEV (reference sequence). Written as DNA, the CDR3 is TGTGCCAGCAAGGGGGGAGATACGCAGTATTTT. Translating it yields CASKGGDTQYF.

This clonotype occurred a few times. V gene TRBV12-3 or TRBV12-4 combines with J gene TRBJ2-1; 9 bases are a match to TRBD2. The CDR3 sequence is 16 residues long. Trimming cost V 5 bases and J 9 bases; bases outside gene matches: 14. CDR3 in DNA: TGTGCCAGCAGTGGCATCGGTGGCGGGAGGGCAGTTGAGCAGTTCTTC. It yields the protein CASSGIGGGRAVEQFF.

The gene calls are TRBV6-7 and TRBJ2-5; 8 bases align to TRBD2. TRBV6-7 is recorded as an ORF, its role being uncertain. Unmatched junction bases numbered 3, after V lost 2 bases and J lost 1 base. The CDR3 totals 15 residues. CDR3 loop: CASSYISGAQETQYF. Here the CDR3 DNA reads TGTGCCAGCAGTTACATTAGCGGGGCCCAAGAGACCCAGTACTTC.